This passage covers 12 T cell receptor beta chains from one sample sequenced in a study of blood T cell repertoires in COVID-19. Some clones are missing from TCRdb's copy, which holds only in-frame ones; the method was immunoSEQ multiplex PCR. In the table there are around 60,000 clones, around 85% of which are singletons. Sequencing was performed on peripheral blood. Receptor source: a human donor in a cohort sampled during active COVID-19.

This chain joins TRBV9 and TRBJ2-2; TRBD2 agrees at 9 bases. Germline V gives CDR1 SGDLS, CDR2 YYNGEE. This CDR3 is built from 17 residues. J lost 6 bases, V lost 0 bases, and 9 bases had no gene match. The CDR3 loop reads CASSVVGGRAPAGELFF. The CDR3 DNA reads TGTGCCAGCAGCGTAGTGGGCGGGAGGGCCCCCGCCGGGGAGCTGTTTTTT.

The gene calls are TRBV19 and TRBJ1-3, with 7 bases fitting TRBD1. This CDR3 spans 14 amino acids. Germline loops: CDR1 LNHDA, CDR2 SQIVND (reference sequence). With V trimmed by 5 bases and J by 6 bases, 7 bases remained unmatched. The CDR3 loop reads CASSPDRALNTIYF. As DNA, the CDR3 is TGTGCCAGTAGTCCCGACAGGGCTCTAAACACCATATATTTT.

The chain uses TRBV7-9 and TRBJ2-5; 9 bases agree with TRBD1. Per germline, CDR1 SEHNR and CDR2 FQNEAQ (reference sequence). The V segment lost 5 bases and the J segment 7 bases; nucleotides outside the gene matches: 8. CDR3 length: 14 amino acids. The CDR3 sequence is CASSTSGQGWTQYF. The CDR3 DNA sequence: TGTGCCAGCAGCACCTCGGGACAGGGTTGGACCCAGTACTTC. The variable domain in full, with the rest retrieved from reference TRBV7-9 and TRBJ2-5, is DTGVSQNPRHKITKRGQNVTFRCDPISEHNRLYWYRQTLGQGPEFLTYFQNEAQLEKSRLLSDRFSAERPKGSFSTLEIQRTEQGDSAMYLCASSTSGQGWTQYFGPGTRLLVL.

The rearrangement links TRBV29-1 to TRBJ2-7; possible D gene TRBD2, 5 bases. Germline V gene data show CDR1 as SQVTM and CDR2 as ANQGSEA. The CDR3 has 13 amino acids. The CDR3: CSAARTHSYEQYF. In nucleotides, the CDR3 is TGCAGTGCGGCAAGGACTCACTCCTACGAGCAGTACTTC.

The V and J genes are TRBV11-2 and TRBJ2-5; no reliable D call. CDR1 is SGHAT and CDR2 is FQNNGV in the germline V gene. Deletions cut 7 bases from V and 1 base from J, with 13 bases between. The CDR3 extends over 14 amino acids. The CDR3 loop reads CASKPRRRQETQYF. DNA of the CDR3: TGTGCCAGCAAACCGCGGAGACGCCAAGAGACCCAGTACTTC.

The chain recombines TRBV6-5 with TRBJ2-1, with D possibly being TRBD2 (5 bases). Germline V gene data show CDR1 as MNHEY and CDR2 as SVGAGI. CDR3 size: 15 residues. V was cut by 4 bases and J by 0 bases, with 10 bases left in between. The CDR3 DNA sequence: TGTGCCAGCAGTTTTTCGGGGAGCTCCTACAATGAGCAGTTCTTC. This encodes CASSFSGSSYNEQFF.

V is TRBV28 and J is TRBJ1-2; 11 bases align to TRBD1. V shed 5 bases and J 12 bases; nucleotides not matched to a gene: 11. CDR3 size: 14 residues. Germline-derived CDR1 and CDR2 are MDHEN and SYDVKM. The CDR3 coding sequence is TGTGCCAGCAGTCTCTATCAGGACAGGGGGCTCCACACCTTC. It encodes CASSLYQDRGLHTF.

V is TRBV9 and J is TRBJ2-3; 11 nucleotides line up with TRBD2. Germline CDR1 and CDR2: SGDLS and YYNGEE. The CDR3 has 16 residues. The V gene end was trimmed by 2 bases and the J gene end by 5 bases; junction bases not matched to a gene: 7. CDR3 residues: CASSVTSGSGKDTQYF. The CDR3 nucleotides read TGTGCCAGCAGCGTTACTAGCGGGAGCGGTAAAGATACGCAGTATTTT.

V is TRBV7-9 and J is TRBJ2-5; 7 bases are a match to TRBD2. Germline V gene data show CDR1 as SEHNR and CDR2 as FQNEAQ (reference sequence). The CDR3 is 13 amino acids. With V trimmed by 10 bases and J by 4 bases, 9 bases remained unmatched. The CDR3 region is CATRGDGRETQYF. For the CDR3, the DNA is TGTGCCACCCGGGGGGATGGTAGAGAGACCCAGTACTTC.

The chain joins TRBV6-5 to TRBJ1-3, with 8 bases lining up with TRBD1. CDR3 length: 14 amino acids. From germline, CDR1 is MNHEY and CDR2 SVGAGI. J gave up 4 bases and V 6 bases, and 5 bases lay outside the gene matches. The CDR3 sequence is CASSSGQGGNTIYF. The CDR3 DNA sequence: TGTGCCAGCAGCAGTGGACAGGGCGGAAACACCATATATTTT.

The chain joins TRBV19 to TRBJ2-7, with D possibly matching TRBD2 (6 bases). CDR1 and CDR2 (germline): LNHDA, SQIVND (reference sequence). This CDR3 comprises 14 residues. V lost 5 bases and J 4 bases, leaving 15 bases between the germline ends. The CDR3 spells CASSLQEGRYEQYF. CDR3 sequence (DNA): TGTGCCAGTAGTTTACAGGAGGGCCGTTACGAGCAGTACTTC. The full variable domain, completed using reference TRBV19 and TRBJ2-7, is DGGITQSPKYLFRKEGQNVTLSCEQNLNHDAMYWYRQDPGQGLRLIYYSQIVNDFQKGDIAEGYSVSREKKESFPLTVTSAQKNPTAFYLCASSLQEGRYEQYFGPGTRLTVT.

This chain joins TRBV19 and TRBJ1-2; 9 bases are a match to TRBD1. CDR3 length: 17 residues. Trimming took 3 bases from V and 1 from J; bases not matched to a gene: 9. Germline V gives CDR1 LNHDA, CDR2 SQIVND (reference sequence). Here the CDR3 DNA reads TGTGCCAGTAGTATCGACAGGGGGGATGTTATTAACTATGGCTACACCTTC. Its protein is CASSIDRGDVINYGYTF. The full variable domain, its missing parts supplied by reference TRBV19 and TRBJ1-2, is DGGITQSPKYLFRKEGQNVTLSCEQNLNHDAMYWYRQDPGQGLRLIYYSQIVNDFQKGDIAEGYSVSREKKESFPLTVTSAQKNPTAFYLCASSIDRGDVINYGYTFGSGTRLTVV.